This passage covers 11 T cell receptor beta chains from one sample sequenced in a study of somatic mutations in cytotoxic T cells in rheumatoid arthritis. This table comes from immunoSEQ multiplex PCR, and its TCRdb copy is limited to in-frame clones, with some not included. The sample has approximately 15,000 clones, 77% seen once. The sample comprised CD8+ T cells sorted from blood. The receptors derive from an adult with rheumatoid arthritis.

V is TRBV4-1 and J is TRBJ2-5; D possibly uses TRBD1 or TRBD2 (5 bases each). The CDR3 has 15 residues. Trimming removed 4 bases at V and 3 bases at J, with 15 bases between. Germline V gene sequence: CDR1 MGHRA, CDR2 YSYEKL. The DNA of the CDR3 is TGCGCCAGCAGCCCAAGGTGGGGGATCGAAGAGACCCAGTACTTC. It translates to CASSPRWGIEETQYF.

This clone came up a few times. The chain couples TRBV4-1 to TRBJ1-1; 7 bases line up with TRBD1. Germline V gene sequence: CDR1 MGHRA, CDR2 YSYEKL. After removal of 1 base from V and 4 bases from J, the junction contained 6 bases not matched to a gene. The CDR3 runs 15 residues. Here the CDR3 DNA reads TGCGCCAGCAGCCAAGGGCTAGGGGGCTTCACTGAAGCTTTCTTT. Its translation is CASSQGLGGFTEAFF.

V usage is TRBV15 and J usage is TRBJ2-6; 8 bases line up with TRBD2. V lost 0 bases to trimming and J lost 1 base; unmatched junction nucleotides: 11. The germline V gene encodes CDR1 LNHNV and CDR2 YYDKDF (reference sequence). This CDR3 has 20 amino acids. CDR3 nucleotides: TGTGCCACCAGCAGAGATTCGAGCAGCGGGGGTCTGTCTGGGGCCAACGTCCTGACTTTC. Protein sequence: CATSRDSSSGGLSGANVLTF.

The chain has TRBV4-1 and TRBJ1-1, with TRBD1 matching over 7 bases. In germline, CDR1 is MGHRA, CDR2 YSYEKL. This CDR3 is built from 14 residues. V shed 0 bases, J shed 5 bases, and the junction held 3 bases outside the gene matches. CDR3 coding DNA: TGCGCCAGCAGCCAAGATTGGGGACAGACTGAAGCTTTCTTT. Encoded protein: CASSQDWGQTEAFF.

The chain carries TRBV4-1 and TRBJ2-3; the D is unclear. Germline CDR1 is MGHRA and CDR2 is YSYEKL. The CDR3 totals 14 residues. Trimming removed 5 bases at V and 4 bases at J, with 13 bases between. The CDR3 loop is CASSYRLLADTQYF. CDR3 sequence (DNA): TGCGCCAGCAGCTACCGACTCCTAGCAGATACGCAGTATTTT.

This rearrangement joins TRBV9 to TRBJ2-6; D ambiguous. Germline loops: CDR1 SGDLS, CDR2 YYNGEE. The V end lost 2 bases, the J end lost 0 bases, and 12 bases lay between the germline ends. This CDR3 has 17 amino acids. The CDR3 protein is CASSVPTAHSGANVLTF. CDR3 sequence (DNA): TGTGCCAGCAGCGTCCCGACTGCGCACTCTGGGGCCAACGTCCTGACTTTC.

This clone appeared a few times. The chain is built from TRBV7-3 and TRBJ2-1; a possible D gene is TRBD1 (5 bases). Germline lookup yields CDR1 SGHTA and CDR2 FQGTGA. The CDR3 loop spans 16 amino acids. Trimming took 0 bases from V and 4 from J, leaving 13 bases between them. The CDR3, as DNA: TGTGCCAGCAGCTTAACGTTTACAGGACCATACAATGAGCAGTTCTTC. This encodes CASSLTFTGPYNEQFF.

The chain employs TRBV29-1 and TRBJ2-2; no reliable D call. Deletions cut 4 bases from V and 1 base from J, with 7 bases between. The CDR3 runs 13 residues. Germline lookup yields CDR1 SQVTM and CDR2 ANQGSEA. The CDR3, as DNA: TGCAGCGTTGTCCTGAGGAACACCGGGGAGCTGTTTTTT. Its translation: CSVVLRNTGELFF.

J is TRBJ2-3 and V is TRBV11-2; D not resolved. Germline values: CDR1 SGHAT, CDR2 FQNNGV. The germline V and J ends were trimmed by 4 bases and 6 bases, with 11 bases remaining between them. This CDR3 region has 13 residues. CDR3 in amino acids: CASSSNPGDTQYF. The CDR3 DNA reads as TGTGCCAGCAGCTCGAACCCGGGCGATACGCAGTATTTT. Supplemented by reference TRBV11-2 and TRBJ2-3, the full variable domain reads EAGVAQSPRYKIIEKRQSVAFWCNPISGHATLYWYQQILGQGPKLLIQFQNNGVVDDSQLPKDRFSAERLKGVDSTLKIQPAKLEDSAVYLCASSSNPGDTQYFGPGTRLTVL.

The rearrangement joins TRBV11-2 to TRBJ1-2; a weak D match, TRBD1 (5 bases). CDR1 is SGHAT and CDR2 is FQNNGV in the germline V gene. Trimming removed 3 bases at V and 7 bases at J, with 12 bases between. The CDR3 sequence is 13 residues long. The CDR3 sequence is CASSLTVWGGYTF. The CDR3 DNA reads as TGTGCCAGCAGCTTGACAGTTTGGGGTGGCTACACCTTC.

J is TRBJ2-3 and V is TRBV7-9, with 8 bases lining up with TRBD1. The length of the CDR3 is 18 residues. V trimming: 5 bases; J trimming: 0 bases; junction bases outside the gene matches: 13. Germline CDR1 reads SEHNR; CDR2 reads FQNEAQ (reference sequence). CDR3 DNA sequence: TGTGCCAGCAGCCGGCCCAGGATGGGACAGGCTAGCACAGATACGCAGTATTTT. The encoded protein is CASSRPRMGQASTDTQYF.